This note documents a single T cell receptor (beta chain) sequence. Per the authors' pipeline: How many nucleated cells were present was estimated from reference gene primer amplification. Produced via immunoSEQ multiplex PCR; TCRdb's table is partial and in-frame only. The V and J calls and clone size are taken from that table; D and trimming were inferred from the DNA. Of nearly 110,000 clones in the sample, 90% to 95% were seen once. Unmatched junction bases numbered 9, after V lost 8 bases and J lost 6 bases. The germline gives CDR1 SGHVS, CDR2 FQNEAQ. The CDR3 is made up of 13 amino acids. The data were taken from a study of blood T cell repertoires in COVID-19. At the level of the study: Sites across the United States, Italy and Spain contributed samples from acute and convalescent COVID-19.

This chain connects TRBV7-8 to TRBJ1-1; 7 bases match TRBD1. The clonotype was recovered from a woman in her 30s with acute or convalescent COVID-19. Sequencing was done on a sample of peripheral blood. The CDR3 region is CASRPRGTPEAFF. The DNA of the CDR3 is TGTGCCAGCCGCCCCAGGGGGACCCCTGAAGCTTTCTTT.